This T cell receptor (beta chain) was obtained from a study of shared clonotypes between healthy human individuals. Whole-study context: Every donor yielded three CD4 naive, three CD4 memory, two CD8 naive and one CD8 memory plate.

The CDR3 has 16 amino acids. Germline V gene lookup returns CDR1 SGHTA and CDR2 FQGNSA. The trim removed 5 bases at V and 0 bases at J, leaving 6 bases unmatched. Some clones are missing from TCRdb's copy, which holds only in-frame ones; the method was immunoSEQ multiplex PCR. Counted here are some 2,500,000 clones, over 85% occurring once; the ten biggest clones make up 0.36%. V is TRBV7-2 and J is TRBJ2-7, with 11 bases identical to TRBD2. Source material: naive CD4+ T cells from PBMCs. Subset denoted: CD45RA+ positively selected. The sequence was collected from a man younger than 35 in good health. Some clones in this sample may be carry-over from other donors' samples. The CDR3 here is CASSLGLAESSYEQYF. The CDR3 nucleotides read TGTGCCAGCAGCCTGGGACTAGCGGAAAGCTCCTACGAGCAGTACTTC.